Listed below are T cell receptor beta chains from one sample, sequenced in a study of blood T cell repertoires in COVID-19. The repertoire was sequenced with immunoSEQ multiplex PCR; TCRdb's copy has only in-frame clones and lacks some. Of fewer than 250,000 clones detected, 87% appear once; the ten largest clones hold 10% to 13%. The material sequenced was PBMCs or T cells enriched from blood (not recorded which). These receptors were collected from a man aged 25-45 years who had recovered from COVID-19. The CDR3 runs from the conserved cysteine through the conserved F or W. The size field is filled for only some rows; it gives once, few, many or a size class.

NA TRBV5-4 CASSRGGGDKNEQFF
NA TRBV20-1 CSAYDNEQFF
NA TRBV4-1 CASSQRSGNEQFF
few TRBV5-6 CASSFPGQGAGELFF
NA TRBV28 CASSLVDEQFF
NA TRBV11-2 CASSLDRSGEQYF
NA TRBV5-8 CASSPDYQPQHF
NA TRBV10-3 CAIMPARGGNNEQFF
once TRBV5-6 CASRGWGRVGTEAFF
NA TRBV24-1 CATSDLGQGAYNEQFF
NA TRBV10-1 CAPPQGTADNEQFF
NA TRBV5-8 CASSYEGGGNTIYF
NA TRBV5-6 CASSLRTVFYNEQFF
NA TRBV6-1 CASTDPSRGLLGVYTF
NA TRBV2 CASKFGLAGYNEQFF
NA TRBV7-9 CASSRDRDSPLHF
NA TRBV3-1/TRBV3-2 CASTHSSGHEQYF
NA TRBV6-5 CASSSRTAYTEAFF
NA TRBV18 CASRGTGTGGNEQYF
NA TRBV10-3 CATIRERTNYGYTF
NA TRBV6-1 CASSEIPGLAEPYNEQFF
NA TRBV5-1 CASSRDRGNEKLFF
once TRBV3-1/TRBV3-2 CASSQDSGTGSTFSGNTIYF
NA TRBV5-1 CASGLSGNGYTF
NA TRBV27 CASRDGHGETQYF
NA TRBV5-1 CASSQGQGSSYEQYF
NA TRBV7-2 CASRDRDGYTF
once TRBV5-1 CASSVSSGSGYEQYF
NA TRBV11-2 CASSFGTGTTNTEAFF
few TRBV6-5 CASSPYGGGELFF
NA TRBV28 CASSPPGLAGNTGELFF
NA TRBV27 CASSLPPGGWGEQFF
NA TRBV24-1 CATSDLGQSTDTQYF
once TRBV6-1 CASSGATTGQSTNEKLFF
NA TRBV27 CASSLLGLASSYNEQFF
NA TRBV5-1 CASSKIAGGSYNEQFF
NA TRBV6-5 CASSYSMVGVGYGYTF
NA TRBV5-4 CASSFLWAGLGTDTQYF
NA TRBV28 CASRSTQGYIEQFF